This entry features one T cell receptor (beta chain) sequence. The antigen remains unidentified. A single record per CDR3 protein comes from TCRdb applying MiXCR to the reads. Of around 540,000 distinct CDR3 sequences listed, about 33% were seen once; the top ten hold 17%. The trim removed 5 bases at V and 2 bases at J, leaving 8 bases unmatched. This CDR3 spans 16 amino acids. Germline assignment: CDR1 SGHVS and CDR2 FNYEAQ. The data derive from a study of T cell repertoires in cytomegalovirus infection. About the study: Both a matching HLA type and CMV infection were indicated by public TCR beta signatures.

General observations from the study: Based on cumulative public TCR beta family frequency, carriers of CMV plus the relevant HLA were identified. What dominated the ex vivo response were HLA-C-restricted CMV-specific TCR beta clonotypes.

The chain couples TRBV7-6 to TRBJ2-2, with TRBD1 matching over 7 bases. Here the sequenced sample was cultured PBMCs, taken from culture after CMV antigen stimulation. The source is a human donor in good health (CMV status not recorded). Some clones in this sample may be carry-over from other donors' samples. The CDR3 region is CASSPRQGRNTGELFF. The CDR3 bases are TGTGCCAGCAGCCCAAGACAGGGAAGAAACACCGGGGAGCTGTTTTTT.